This entry features one T cell receptor beta chain sequence. These data originate in a study of blood T cell repertoires in COVID-19. About the study: The cDNA or gDNA used as material had been derived from T cells, B-cell-depleted T cells, or PBMCs.

The protocol was immunoSEQ multiplex PCR, while the TCRdb copy is restricted to in-frame clones and leaves out a portion. The profile shows 300,000 to 350,000 clones, 90% of them singletons. Trimming cost V 1 base and J 5 bases, with 27 bases left between them. The CDR3 runs 19 residues. Germline V gene lookup returns CDR1 SGHRS and CDR2 YFSETQ. The sequenced sample consisted of peripheral blood. The gene calls are TRBV5-1 and TRBJ1-2; D remains ambiguous. The clonotype was recovered from a woman aged 40 to 50 with COVID-19, enrolled during active disease. CDR3 in amino acids: CASSLWAPARSTSMYGYTF. The DNA for the CDR3 is TGCGCCAGCAGCTTGTGGGCGCCAGCCCGAAGCACCTCCATGTATGGCTACACCTTC.